One sample yielded the 24 T cell receptor beta chains listed below, sequenced in a study of blood T cell repertoires in COVID-19. Only in-frame clones appear in the TCRdb table, and some are missing; sequencing was by immunoSEQ multiplex PCR. This table has 380,000 or so clones, over 75% appearing once. The sample taken for sequencing was PBMCs or T cells enriched from blood (not recorded which). Receptors originate from a man in his thirties or forties who had recovered from COVID-19.

The rearrangement links TRBV12-3 or TRBV12-4 to TRBJ2-7, with 8 bases matching TRBD1. The CDR3 length is 12 residues. After removal of 2 bases from V and 12 bases from J, the junction contained 6 bases not matched to a gene. CDR3 protein: CASSLYFGTGYF. The DNA of the CDR3 is TGTGCCAGCAGTTTATACTTCGGGACAGGGTACTTC.

V is TRBV5-4 and J is TRBJ1-6, with a tentative D call TRBD1 (5 bases). The CDR3 sequence is 16 residues long. V was cut by 0 bases and J by 0 bases, with 7 bases left in between. CDR1 and CDR2 (germline): SGHNT, YYREEE (reference sequence). Here the CDR3 DNA reads TGTGCCAGCAGCTTGGGGGGCCTCTCCTATAATTCACCCCTCCACTTT. Its protein is CASSLGGLSYNSPLHF.

J is TRBJ2-7 and V is TRBV15; 7 bases are shared with TRBD1. Losses at the gene ends were 3 bases for V and 4 bases for J; bases not matched to a gene: 6. The CDR3 loop spans 14 amino acids. Germline assignment: CDR1 LNHNV and CDR2 YYDKDF (reference sequence). The CDR3 region has the DNA TGTGCCACCAGCAGTGCAAACAGGGGTTACGAGCAGTACTTC. This gives the protein CATSSANRGYEQYF.

The chain joins TRBV25-1 to TRBJ1-1; TRBD1 matches 7 bases. CDR1 and CDR2 from the germline V gene are MGHDK and SYGVNS. V lost 5 bases, J lost 4 bases, and 10 bases stayed unmatched. This CDR3 has 15 residues. The CDR3 DNA sequence: TGTGCCAGCAGTCTAGAGGGGGCGTCGGTCACTGAAGCTTTCTTT. It encodes CASSLEGASVTEAFF.

The gene calls are TRBV27 and TRBJ2-1, with TRBD1 as a possible D gene (6 bases). The V end was cut by 3 bases, the J end by 0 bases, with 9 bases between. Germline V gene sequence: CDR1 MNHEY, CDR2 SMNVEV (reference sequence). The CDR3 runs to 15 residues. CDR3 nucleotides: TGTGCCAGCAGTTTGGGACACAGCTCCTACAATGAGCAGTTCTTC. Translation: CASSLGHSSYNEQFF.

The rearrangement links TRBV7-9 to TRBJ2-7; 12 bases match TRBD2. V was clipped by 1 base and J by 2 bases; unmatched bases: 3. The CDR3 loop spans 16 amino acids. Germline V lookup: CDR1 SEHNR, CDR2 FQNEAQ (reference sequence). CDR3 DNA sequence: TGTGCCAGCAGCTTAGTGGCTAGCGGGGGGGCCTACGAGCAGTACTTC. Its protein product is CASSLVASGGAYEQYF.

J is TRBJ1-4 and V is TRBV27; TRBD1 might be the D (5 bases). With 5 bases removed from V and 8 bases from J, the gap between germline ends came to 18 bases. Germline V gene sequence: CDR1 MNHEY, CDR2 SMNVEV (reference sequence). The CDR3 spans 15 residues. CDR3 residues: CASSLTTPGYEKLFF. CDR3 DNA sequence: TGTGCCAGCAGTCTAACGACCCCAGGGTACGAAAAACTGTTTTTT.

This clone has a handful of counts. The chain employs TRBV5-1 and TRBJ2-5; tentative D call: TRBD1 (5 bases). Germline CDR1 is SGHRS and CDR2 is YFSETQ. The CDR3 is made up of 13 amino acids. V was clipped by 5 bases and J by 5 bases, with 13 bases between them. CDR3 bases: TGCGCCAGCAGTCAAGGGGCGCGGGAGACCCAGTACTTC. It translates to CASSQGARETQYF.

The chain is built from TRBV11-2 and TRBJ1-2, with TRBD1 identical over 7 bases. J lost 7 bases, V lost 8 bases, and 13 bases had no gene match. The CDR3 is 14 residues long. Germline CDR1 SGHAT, CDR2 FQNNGV. The DNA for the CDR3 is TGTGCCAGCGACCCTCTCCGGAGGGGGCCTGGCTACACCTTC. Residues: CASDPLRRGPGYTF.

The chain combines TRBV12-5 with TRBJ2-1; TRBD2 matches at 10 bases. V shed 6 bases, J shed 2 bases, and the junction held 4 bases outside the gene matches. The CDR3 consists of 15 residues. In germline, CDR1 is LGHNT, CDR2 FRNRAP. CDR3 region: CASGFTSGAYNEQFF. In nucleotides, the CDR3 is TGTGCTAGTGGATTTACTAGCGGGGCCTACAATGAGCAGTTCTTC.

The chain has TRBV29-1 and TRBJ1-5, with 8 bases matching TRBD1. Germline V gene sequence: CDR1 SQVTM, CDR2 ANQGSEA. The CDR3 has 13 amino acids. V gave up 6 bases and J gave up 2 bases; unmatched junction bases: 3. CDR3 sequence (DNA): TGCAGCGTGAAGGGACAGGGCAATCAGCCCCAGCATTTT. Amino acid sequence: CSVKGQGNQPQHF.

This chain links TRBV27 with TRBJ2-1, with 9 positions matching TRBD1. This CDR3 is built from 18 residues. V dropped 1 base and J dropped 0; count of bases not matched to a gene: 7. The germline V gene has CDR1 MNHEY and CDR2 SMNVEV (reference sequence). CDR3 in amino acids: CASSLFLDRGGSYNEQFF. In nucleotides, the CDR3 is TGTGCCAGCAGTTTATTCCTGGACAGGGGAGGCTCCTACAATGAGCAGTTCTTC.

A note on this clone: The sample carries other DNA sequences with the same CDR3. This chain joins TRBV7-2 and TRBJ2-5; D is possibly TRBD2 (5 bases). The CDR3 runs to 13 residues. Germline V gene data show CDR1 as SGHTA and CDR2 as FQGNSA. V gave up 1 base and J gave up 4 bases, with 7 bases separating them. The DNA for the CDR3 is TGTGCCAGCAGCTTAGGGGAGCGAGAGACCCAGTACTTC. Translating gives CASSLGERETQYF.

The V gene is TRBV2, the J gene TRBJ2-1; 8 bases are shared with TRBD2. The CDR3 length is 13 residues. Unmatched junction bases numbered 8, after V lost 6 bases and J lost 10 bases. Germline CDR1 reads SNHLY; CDR2 reads FYNNEI. CDR3 sequence (DNA): TGTGCCAGCAGAGGTAGCGGGAAGCGCGAGCAGTTCTTC. Amino acids: CASRGSGKREQFF.

The genes are TRBV10-3 and TRBJ1-4, with 7 bases lining up with TRBD1. The CDR3 covers 14 residues. Germline lookup yields CDR1 ENHRY and CDR2 SYGVKD. The V segment lost 2 bases and the J segment 10 bases; nucleotides outside the gene matches: 7. CDR3 region: CAISETGQVGKLFF. CDR3 DNA sequence: TGTGCCATCAGTGAGACAGGACAGGTCGGAAAACTGTTTTTT.

This chain connects TRBV10-3 to TRBJ1-3; weak D call: TRBD1 (5 bases). V gave up 3 bases and J gave up 0 bases, with 9 bases separating them. There are 15 residues in the CDR3. The germline V gene has CDR1 ENHRY and CDR2 SYGVKD. DNA of the CDR3: TGTGCCATCAGTGATACAGGTGACTCTGGAAACACCATATATTTT. Residues: CAISDTGDSGNTIYF.

The J gene is TRBJ2-1, the V gene TRBV6-2 or TRBV6-3; TRBD1 aligns across 8 bases. Looked up from germline, CDR1 is MNHEY and CDR2 is SVGEGT. Trimming at V came to 5 bases and at J to 7 bases, leaving 10 bases not matched to a gene. CDR3 size: 15 residues. The CDR3 sequence: CASSDRQGWRNEQFF. For the CDR3, the DNA is TGTGCCAGCAGTGACCGACAGGGGTGGAGGAATGAGCAGTTCTTC.

V and J are TRBV15 and TRBJ2-3, with a weak D call TRBD1 (6 bases). Trimming stripped 5 bases from V and 2 bases from J, with 14 bases between. Germline-derived CDR1 and CDR2 are LNHNV and YYDKDF (reference sequence). The CDR3 runs to 15 residues. In DNA, the CDR3 is TGTGCCACCAGCCTTGTGGGGGCGAACACAGATACGCAGTATTTT. It yields the protein CATSLVGANTDTQYF.

The V gene is TRBV7-9, the J gene TRBJ1-2; TRBD1 matches at 10 bases. This CDR3 contains 15 residues. The trim removed 5 bases at V and 3 bases at J, leaving 6 bases unmatched. From germline, CDR1 is SEHNR and CDR2 FQNEAQ (reference sequence). The CDR3 DNA follows: TGTGCCAGCAGCCCCGGACAGGGGGGTCACTATGGCTACACCTTC. This gives the protein CASSPGQGGHYGYTF.

The chain combines TRBV3-1 (or the pseudogene TRBV3-2) with TRBJ1-3, with D uncertain. The CDR3 consists of 15 residues. Germline V gene lookup returns CDR1 LGHDT and CDR2 YNNKEL (reference sequence). The V end lost 2 bases, the J end lost 1 base, and 9 bases lay between the germline ends. As DNA, the CDR3 is TGTGCCAGCAGCCAACCTCGAGGATCTGGAAACACCATATATTTT. Protein sequence: CASSQPRGSGNTIYF.

The V and J genes are TRBV7-2 and TRBJ1-2, with D possibly being TRBD1 (5 bases). Trimming removed 0 bases from V and 3 bases from J, with 8 bases in between. The germline CDR1 and CDR2 sequences are SGHTA and FQGNSA. The CDR3 totals 14 residues. CDR3 coding DNA: TGTGCCAGCAGCTTAGCCGGACAACACTATGGCTACACCTTC. Amino acids: CASSLAGQHYGYTF.

Comments on this clone: Other DNA sequences in the sample encode the same CDR3. The gene calls are TRBV11-2 and TRBJ2-5, with a weak D call TRBD1 (5 bases). CDR1 is SGHAT, CDR2 FQNNGV, per germline. This CDR3 has 13 amino acids. Trimming stripped 1 base from V and 5 bases from J, with 8 bases between. The CDR3 coding sequence is TGTGCCAGCAGCTTAGGGGGCCGGGAGACCCAGTACTTC. Translation gives CASSLGGRETQYF.

This chain connects TRBV5-1 to TRBJ2-2; 9 nucleotides agree with TRBD1. The CDR3 has 17 amino acids. V was pared by 1 base and J by 6 bases, with 10 bases of the junction left unmatched. The germline V gene has CDR1 SGHRS and CDR2 YFSETQ. CDR3 coding DNA: TGCGCCAGCAGCTTGACCCCGGGACAGGGTCGATCCGGGGAGCTGTTTTTT. Protein sequence: CASSLTPGQGRSGELFF.

The J gene is TRBJ1-1, the V gene TRBV6-5; the D is unclear. Trimming shortened V by 4 bases and J by 3 bases, and 9 bases separated the two germline ends. The CDR3 is made up of 13 amino acids. CDR1 is MNHEY, CDR2 SVGAGI, per germline. CDR3 in DNA: TGTGCCAGCAGTTGGCCCCTCGACACTGAAGCTTTCTTT. Residues: CASSWPLDTEAFF.